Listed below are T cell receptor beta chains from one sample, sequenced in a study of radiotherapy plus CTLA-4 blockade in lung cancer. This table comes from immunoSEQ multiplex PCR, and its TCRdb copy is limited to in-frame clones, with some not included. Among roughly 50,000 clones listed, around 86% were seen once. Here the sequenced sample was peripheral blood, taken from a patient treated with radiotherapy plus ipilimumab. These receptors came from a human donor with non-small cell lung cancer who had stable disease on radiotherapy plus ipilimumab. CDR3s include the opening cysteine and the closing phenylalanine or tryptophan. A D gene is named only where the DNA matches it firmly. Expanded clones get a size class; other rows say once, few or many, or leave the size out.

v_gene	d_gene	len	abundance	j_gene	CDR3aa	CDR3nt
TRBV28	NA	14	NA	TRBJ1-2	CASSFPGEGYGYTF	TGTGCCAGCAGTTTTCCAGGGGAGGGCTATGGCTACACCTTC
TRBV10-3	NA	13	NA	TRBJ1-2	CAISEDRNYGYTF	TGTGCCATCAGTGAGGACAGGAACTATGGCTACACCTTC
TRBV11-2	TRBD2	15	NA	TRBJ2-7	CASSVGRSPPYEQYF	TGTGCCAGCAGCGTCGGGAGGTCCCCACCCTACGAGCAGTACTTC
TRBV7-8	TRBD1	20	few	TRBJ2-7	CASSSYYYVQSGTGTYEQYF	TGTGCCAGCAGCTCCTACTACTATGTTCAGTCCGGGACAGGGACCTACGAGCAGTACTTC
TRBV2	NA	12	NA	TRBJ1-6	CASSTRGSPLHF	TGTGCCAGCAGCACCCGCGGTTCACCCCTCCACTTT
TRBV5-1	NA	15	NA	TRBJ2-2	CASSLSGGNTGELFF	TGCGCCAGCAGCTTGTCCGGAGGAAACACCGGGGAGCTGTTTTTT
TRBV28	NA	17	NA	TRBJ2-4	CASSLSVGWQAKNIQYF	TGTGCCAGCAGTTTATCCGTCGGGTGGCAGGCCAAAAACATTCAGTACTTC
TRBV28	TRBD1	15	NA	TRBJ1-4	CASSLGGQGDEKLFF	TGTGCCAGCAGTTTAGGGGGACAGGGGGATGAAAAACTGTTTTTT
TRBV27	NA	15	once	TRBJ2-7	CASRSYPYETYEQYF	TGTGCCAGCAGGAGTTACCCCTACGAAACCTACGAGCAGTACTTC
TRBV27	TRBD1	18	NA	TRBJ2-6	CASSFAGQGKPGANVLTF	TGTGCCAGCAGTTTCGCGGGACAGGGAAAGCCTGGGGCCAACGTCCTGACTTTC
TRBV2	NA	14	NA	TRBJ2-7	CASKEQGLSYEQYF	TGTGCCAGCAAGGAACAGGGTCTATCCTACGAGCAGTACTTC
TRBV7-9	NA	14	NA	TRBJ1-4	CASSHRVGNEKLFF	TGTGCCAGCAGCCACAGGGTGGGGAATGAAAAACTGTTTTTT
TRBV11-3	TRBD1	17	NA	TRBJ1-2	CASSPLPQGAPISGYTF	TGTGCCAGCAGCCCGCTCCCACAGGGGGCGCCGATCAGCGGCTACACCTTC
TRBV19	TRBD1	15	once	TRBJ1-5	CASSMRTGPDQPQHF	TGTGCCAGTAGTATGAGGACAGGCCCTGATCAGCCCCAGCATTTT
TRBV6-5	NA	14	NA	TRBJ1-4	CASSRGWTNEKLFF	TGTGCCAGCTCGAGGGGGTGGACTAATGAAAAACTGTTTTTT
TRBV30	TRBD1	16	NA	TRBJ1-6	CAWSIRTGGYNSPLHF	TGTGCCTGGAGTATTAGGACAGGGGGTTATAATTCACCCCTCCACTTT
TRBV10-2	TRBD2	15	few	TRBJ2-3	CASSESFREGDTQYF	TGCGCCAGCAGTGAGTCGTTTAGGGAGGGGGATACGCAGTATTTT
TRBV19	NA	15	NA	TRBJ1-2	CASSIAIRQNYGYTF	TGTGCCAGTAGTATAGCGATCCGACAGAACTATGGCTACACCTTC
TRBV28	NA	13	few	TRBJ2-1	CASIPGQYNEQFF	TGTGCCAGCATCCCGGGACAATACAATGAGCAGTTCTTC
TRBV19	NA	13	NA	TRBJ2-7	CASKLDRRYEQYF	TGTGCCAGTAAGTTAGACAGGAGGTACGAGCAGTACTTC
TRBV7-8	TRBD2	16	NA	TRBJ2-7	CASSLVTSGASYEQYF	TGTGCCAGCAGCTTAGTGACTAGCGGGGCATCCTACGAGCAGTACTTC
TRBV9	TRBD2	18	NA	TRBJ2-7	CASSVERGLAPRGYEQYF	TGTGCCAGCAGCGTAGAGAGGGGACTAGCGCCCAGAGGCTACGAGCAGTACTTC
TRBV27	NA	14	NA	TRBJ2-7	CASSWGDGSYEQYF	TGTGCCAGCAGTTGGGGGGATGGGTCCTACGAGCAGTACTTC
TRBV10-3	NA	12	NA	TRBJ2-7	CAISEGRYEQYF	TGTGCCATCAGTGAGGGGAGGTACGAGCAGTACTTC
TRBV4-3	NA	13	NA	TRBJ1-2	CASSQGAGYGYTF	TGCGCCAGCAGCCAAGGGGCCGGCTATGGCTACACCTTC
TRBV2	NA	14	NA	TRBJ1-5	CASSTGFGNQPQHF	TGTGCCAGCAGTACAGGGTTTGGCAATCAGCCCCAGCATTTT
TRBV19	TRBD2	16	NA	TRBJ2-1	CASSRGLAASYNEQFF	TGTGCCAGTAGTAGGGGACTAGCGGCCTCCTACAATGAGCAGTTCTTC
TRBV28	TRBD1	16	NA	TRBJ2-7	CASSLLGQGAQGEQYF	TGTGCCAGCAGTCTGTTGGGACAGGGGGCGCAGGGCGAGCAGTACTTC
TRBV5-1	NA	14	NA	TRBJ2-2	CASSLSGVTGELFF	TGCGCCAGCAGCTTGTCGGGTGTGACCGGGGAGCTGTTTTTT
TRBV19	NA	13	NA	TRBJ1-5	CASSTYRDQPQHF	TGTGCCAGTAGTACCTACAGGGATCAGCCCCAGCATTTT
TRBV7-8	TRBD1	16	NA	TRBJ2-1	CASSLTWTGGWNEQFF	TGTGCCAGCAGCTTAACGTGGACAGGGGGCTGGAATGAGCAGTTCTTC
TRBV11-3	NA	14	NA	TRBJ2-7	CASSLGQEPYEQYF	TGTGCCAGCAGCTTAGGCCAAGAGCCCTACGAGCAGTACTTC
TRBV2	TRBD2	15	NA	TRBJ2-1	CASSPGLAGETEQFF	TGTGCCAGCAGCCCGGGACTAGCGGGAGAGACTGAGCAGTTCTTC
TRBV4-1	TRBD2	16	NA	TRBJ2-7	CASSQRLAGVSEAQYF	TGCGCCAGCAGCCAGAGACTAGCGGGAGTATCCGAGGCGCAGTACTTC
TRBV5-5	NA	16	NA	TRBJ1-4	CASSLVALTTNEKLFF	TGTGCCAGCAGCTTGGTCGCACTAACAACTAATGAAAAACTGTTTTTT
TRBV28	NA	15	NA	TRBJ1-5	CASERGGGGNQPQHF	TGTGCCAGCGAACGGGGAGGGGGAGGAAATCAGCCCCAGCATTTT